This T cell receptor (beta chain) was sequenced for a study of blood T cell repertoires in COVID-19. Study-wide background: Some COVID-19 samples were acute and others convalescent; all came from the United States, Italy and Spain.

Trimming cost V 0 bases and J 11 bases, with 14 bases left between them. The CDR3 is 13 amino acids. Germline assignment: CDR1 SGHTS and CDR2 YDEGEE. Assay: immunoSEQ multiplex PCR; the TCRdb copy retains only in-frame clones and omits some. The sample contains around 130,000 clones, approximately 86% of which appear only once. Sample: peripheral blood. The sequence was obtained from a woman aged 50 to 60 who had recovered from COVID-19. The chain has TRBV5-8 and TRBJ1-1; D not resolved. As DNA, the CDR3 is TGTGCCAGCAGCTTGGATCGGCTTGGCGGCGCTTTCTTT. It translates to CASSLDRLGGAFF.